The clone carrying this T cell receptor beta chain occurred many times. No antigen is known for it. Preparation of TCR beta libraries was done by quantitative 5'-RACE with molecular barcodes. One entry per CDR3 protein, called by TCRdb with MiXCR from the 5' RACE reads. The table shows about 240,000 distinct CDR3 sequences, with around 7.8% occurring only once. V shed 3 bases and J 5 bases; nucleotides not matched to a gene: 9. Germline V CDR1 and CDR2: SGHRS, YFSETQ. The length of the CDR3 is 17 residues. This specimen comes from a study of CD8 T cells in ankylosing spondylitis. Study-level findings and limits: Ankylosing spondylitis blood appeared to carry a characteristic TCR beta motif of fewer than 10 highly homologous variants. Significant enrichment of disease-linked clones was reportedly seen in matched ankylosing spondylitis synovial fluid.

Sequencing was performed on blood, either unsorted or a sorted T cell fraction (not recorded which). The rearrangement uses TRBV5-1 and TRBJ2-1; 12 bases align to TRBD1. The origin of this receptor is a male donor with ankylosing spondylitis or in good health (not recorded which). CDR3 residues: CASSSSRDRGRNNEQFF. As DNA, the CDR3 is TGCGCCAGCAGCTCGTCCCGGGACAGGGGGCGAAACAATGAGCAGTTCTTC.